Below, 29 T cell receptor beta chains from the same sample are listed, as sequenced in a study of T cell clones after liver transplantation. Assay: immunoSEQ multiplex PCR; the TCRdb copy retains only in-frame clones and omits some. This sample has roughly 100,000 clones; around four fifths occur once, and the top ten carry roughly 2.8%. The material sequenced was CD4+ T cells from blood, taken around 50 months after liver transplant. The origin of the receptors is a human patient who received a liver transplant. T cells may partly derive from the graft donor.

The chain carries TRBV5-3 and TRBJ2-1; 7 positions match TRBD2. TRBV5-3 belongs to the ORF category, with a function that is uncertain. The CDR3 extends over 16 amino acids. V was pared by 5 bases and J by 8 bases, with 16 bases of the junction left unmatched. The CDR3 DNA reads as TGTGCCAGAAGACCCCCAGCGGGGTCCATTCCGGATGAGCAGTTCTTC. This sequence encodes CARRPPAGSIPDEQFF.

Only one count was recorded for this clone. This chain links TRBV7-8 with TRBJ2-7, with 12 bases that match TRBD2. The CDR3 is made up of 15 amino acids. Germline lookup yields CDR1 SGHVS and CDR2 FQNEAQ. V dropped 5 bases and J dropped 1; count of bases not matched to a gene: 3. The DNA of the CDR3 is TGTGCCAGCAGCGGAGGACTAGCGGGGTCCTACGAGCAGTACTTC. Residues: CASSGGLAGSYEQYF. The complete variable domain, with remaining parts taken from reference TRBV7-8 and TRBJ2-7, reads GAGVSQSPRYKVAKRGQDVALRCDPISGHVSLFWYQQALGQGPEFLTYFQNEAQLDKSGLPSDRFFAERPEGSVSTLKIQRTQQEDSAVYLCASSGGLAGSYEQYFGPGTRLTVT.

The rearrangement uses TRBV7-9 and TRBJ1-2, with D possibly matching TRBD1 (5 bases). This CDR3 spans 14 amino acids. Germline V gives CDR1 SEHNR, CDR2 FQNEAQ (reference sequence). Trimming removed 1 base at V and 5 bases at J, with 11 bases between. The CDR3 protein is CASSLEGLSYGYTF. Here the CDR3 DNA reads TGTGCCAGCAGCTTAGAGGGACTCTCATATGGCTACACCTTC.

The chain employs TRBV21-1 and TRBJ1-4; the DNA was not compared with TRBD1, the D call given in the table. TRBV21-1 is listed as a pseudogene. The length of the CDR3 is 16 residues. The CDR3 DNA is TGTGCCAGCAGCAAAACAGGCTTGGGTTGTTATGAAAAACTGTTTTTT. This gives the protein CASSKTGLGCYEKLFF.

The chain is built from TRBV19 and TRBJ2-2; perhaps TRBD2 as D (5 bases). V lost 5 bases to trimming and J lost 5 bases, with 12 bases between them. The CDR3 consists of 14 residues. Germline-derived CDR1 and CDR2 are LNHDA and SQIVND (reference sequence). In nucleotides, the CDR3 is TGTGCCAGTAGTCGCGGACTCACGACCGGGGAGCTGTTTTTT. Amino acids: CASSRGLTTGELFF. The variable domain in full, completed from reference TRBV19 and TRBJ2-2, reads DGGITQSPKYLFRKEGQNVTLSCEQNLNHDAMYWYRQDPGQGLRLIYYSQIVNDFQKGDIAEGYSVSREKKESFPLTVTSAQKNPTAFYLCASSRGLTTGELFFGEGSRLTVL.

The rearrangement links TRBV7-9 to TRBJ2-7; D call uncertain. CDR1 and CDR2 from the germline V gene are SEHNR and FQNEAQ (reference sequence). V lost 5 bases, J lost 2 bases, and 7 bases lay in between. This CDR3 contains 12 residues. In DNA form, the CDR3 reads TGTGCCAGCAGCGTACTTACCTACGAGCAGTACTTC. This translates into CASSVLTYEQYF. Using reference TRBV7-9 and TRBJ2-7 for the parts outside the CDR3, the full variable domain is DTGVSQNPRHKITKRGQNVTFRCDPISEHNRLYWYRQTLGQGPEFLTYFQNEAQLEKSRLLSDRFSAERPKGSFSTLEIQRTEQGDSAMYLCASSVLTYEQYFGPGTRLTVT.

This clone came up once. V gene TRBV5-8 combines with J gene TRBJ1-4, with D possibly matching TRBD1 (5 bases). The V and J ends lost 3 bases and 0 bases respectively, with 9 bases between them. CDR1 SGHTS and CDR2 YDEGEE come from the germline V gene. The CDR3 length is 15 residues. CDR3: CASSSGQPTNEKLFF. CDR3 DNA sequence: TGTGCCAGCAGCTCCGGACAACCAACTAATGAAAAACTGTTTTTT.

This sequence joins TRBV10-2 and TRBJ2-1; the match to TRBD1 covers 7 bases. J lost 9 bases, V lost 5 bases, and 7 bases had no gene match. CDR3 length equals 13 residues. Per germline, CDR1 WSHSY and CDR2 SAAADI. The CDR3 DNA reads TGCGCCAGCAGTATTAGAACAGGGGTTGAGCAGTTCTTC. Translating gives CASSIRTGVEQFF.

The CDR3 protein is CASTPGGTPWTQYF. In DNA, the CDR3 is TGCGCCAGCACTCCCGGGGGGACCCCTTGGACCCAGTACTTC. J is TRBJ2-5 and V is TRBV5-1; the match to TRBD2 covers 7 bases. Germline loops: CDR1 SGHRS, CDR2 YFSETQ. The length of the CDR3 is 14 residues. J lost 7 bases, V lost 6 bases, and 12 bases had no gene match.

The chain employs TRBV5-1 and TRBJ2-5, with D perhaps matching TRBD2 (6 bases). V was clipped by 3 bases and J by 0 bases, with 9 bases between them. This CDR3 is 14 amino acids long. CDR1 SGHRS and CDR2 YFSETQ come from the germline V gene. CDR3 region: CASSSGLYQETQYF. CDR3 bases: TGCGCCAGCAGCTCCGGACTATACCAAGAGACCCAGTACTTC. The full variable domain, in which reference TRBV5-1 and TRBJ2-5 provide the parts outside the CDR3, is KAGVTQTPRYLIKTRGQQVTLSCSPISGHRSVSWYQQTPGQGLQFLFEYFSETQRNKGNFPGRFSGRQFSNSRSEMNVSTLELGDSALYLCASSSGLYQETQYFGPGTRLLVL.

The chain has TRBV28 and TRBJ2-1; D is perhaps TRBD1 or TRBD2 (5 bases each). Trimming took off 3 bases at V and 9 bases at J, with 24 bases between the two ends. The CDR3 is 17 amino acids. Germline lookup yields CDR1 MDHEN and CDR2 SYDVKM. This chain's CDR3 is CASSFLVGGDAGPEQFF. CDR3 nucleotide sequence: TGTGCCAGCAGTTTTTTGGTGGGTGGGGACGCAGGCCCTGAGCAGTTCTTC.

The V and J genes are TRBV28 and TRBJ1-2; D might be TRBD1 (5 bases). V shed 2 bases and J shed 5 bases, with 9 bases lying between them. This CDR3 contains 13 residues. Germline CDR1 and CDR2: MDHEN and SYDVKM. The CDR3 DNA reads TGTGCCAGCAGTTTACAGGGTGGGTATGGCTACACCTTC. This gives the protein CASSLQGGYGYTF.

This sequence joins TRBV15 and TRBJ1-2; TRBD1 aligns across 8 bases. The CDR3 runs to 16 residues. CDR1 is LNHNV and CDR2 is YYDKDF in the germline V gene (reference sequence). The ends lost 4 bases at V and 6 bases at J; junction bases unmatched: 13. For the CDR3, the DNA is TGTGCCACCAGCAAACGACAGGGGAGGGGGGAGGATGGCTACACCTTC. Its translation is CATSKRQGRGEDGYTF.

V gene TRBV13 combines with J gene TRBJ2-3; the D gene is possibly TRBD2 (7 bases). Trimming removed 1 base at V and 3 bases at J, with 11 bases between. This CDR3 has 15 amino acids. The germline gives CDR1 PRHDT, CDR2 FYEKMQ (reference sequence). The CDR3 nucleotides read TGTGCCAGCAGCTTAGCAGCGGGACAAACAGATACGCAGTATTTT. This gives the protein CASSLAAGQTDTQYF. The entire variable domain, with the rest obtained from reference TRBV13 and TRBJ2-3, is as follows: AAGVIQSPRHLIKEKRETATLKCYPIPRHDTVYWYQQGPGQDPQFLISFYEKMQSDKGSIPDRFSAQQFSDYHSELNMSSLELGDSALYFCASSLAAGQTDTQYFGPGTRLTVL.

The gene calls are TRBV5-4 and TRBJ1-1; 8 nucleotides line up with TRBD1. V was clipped by 4 bases and J by 1 base; unmatched bases: 6. This CDR3 contains 15 residues. Germline lookup yields CDR1 SGHNT and CDR2 YYREEE (reference sequence). The CDR3 reads CASSPPTGENTEAFF. The CDR3, as DNA: TGTGCCAGCAGCCCGCCGACAGGGGAGAACACTGAAGCTTTCTTT.

V usage is TRBV27 and J usage is TRBJ1-1; D is possibly TRBD1 (5 bases). Germline assignment: CDR1 MNHEY and CDR2 SMNVEV (reference sequence). This CDR3 contains 15 residues. Between the trimmed V and J ends, which lost 5 bases and 5 bases, there was a span of 18 bases. The CDR3 sequence is CASSPGPDSRTEAFF. The CDR3 nucleotides read TGTGCCAGCAGTCCCGGTCCCGACAGTCGAACTGAAGCTTTCTTT.

This clone was detected once. CDR3 bases: TGTGCCAGTAGCAACAACGACCCTAATCAGCCCCAGCATTTT. Translation gives CASSNNDPNQPQHF. The gene calls are TRBV19 and TRBJ1-5, with D uncertain. With 6 bases removed from V and 4 bases from J, the gap between germline ends came to 13 bases. The germline gives CDR1 LNHDA, CDR2 SQIVND (reference sequence). CDR3 size: 14 residues.

The chain links TRBV9 to TRBJ1-3; D possibly corresponds to TRBD1 (5 bases). CDR3 size: 15 residues. The germline V and J ends were trimmed by 0 bases and 3 bases, with 10 bases remaining between them. CDR1 is SGDLS and CDR2 is YYNGEE in the germline V gene. For the CDR3, the DNA is TGTGCCAGCAGCGTAGGAGGGGCAGTTGGAAACACCATATATTTT. This translates into CASSVGGAVGNTIYF.

A few counts support this clone. The rearrangement links TRBV6-1 to TRBJ2-5; D possibly matches TRBD1 or TRBD2 (6 bases each). Deletions cut 1 base from V and 1 base from J, with 13 bases between. Germline V gene sequence: CDR1 MNHNS, CDR2 SASEGT. This CDR3 has 16 residues. CDR3 nucleotides: TGTGCCAGCAGTGAAGGCTTAGGGGGAGGCCAAGAGACCCAGTACTTC. Protein: CASSEGLGGGQETQYF.

V gene TRBV10-3 combines with J gene TRBJ1-5, with D hard to call. Germline V gene sequence: CDR1 ENHRY, CDR2 SYGVKD. V lost 4 bases and J 3 bases, leaving 4 bases between the germline ends. The CDR3 length is 12 residues. The CDR3 sequence: CAISGSNQPQHF. Here the CDR3 DNA reads TGTGCCATCAGTGGTTCCAATCAGCCCCAGCATTTT.

A single count supports this clone. The V call is TRBV7-6, the J call TRBJ2-5; TRBD1 matches 9 bases. The germline CDR1 and CDR2 sequences are SGHVS and FNYEAQ. The junction had 6 bases not matched to a gene; V was cut back by 4 bases and J by 0 bases. CDR3 length: 16 residues. CDR3 coding DNA: TGTGCCAGCAGCTCTCCCGGGACAGGGTACCAAGAGACCCAGTACTTC. Amino acids: CASSSPGTGYQETQYF. Full variable domain (missing parts from reference TRBV7-6 and TRBJ2-5): GAGVSQSPRYKVTKRGQDVALRCDPISGHVSLYWYRQALGQGPEFLTYFNYEAQQDKSGLPNDRFSAERPEGSISTLTIQRTEQRDSAMYRCASSSPGTGYQETQYFGPGTRLLVL.

The genes are TRBV4-1 and TRBJ1-5; D unresolved. Looked up from germline, CDR1 is MGHRA and CDR2 is YSYEKL. The CDR3 is 14 residues long. Trimming took 0 bases from V and 3 from J, leaving 6 bases between them. This CDR3 is CASSQDMNNQPQHF. The CDR3 region has the DNA TGCGCCAGCAGCCAAGATATGAACAATCAGCCCCAGCATTTT.

This rearrangement joins TRBV27 to TRBJ2-1; TRBD1 matches at 7 bases. J gave up 9 bases and V 5 bases, and 7 bases lay outside the gene matches. The CDR3 extends over 13 amino acids. Germline V gives CDR1 MNHEY, CDR2 SMNVEV (reference sequence). The DNA of the CDR3 is TGTGCCAGCAGTCCCCGCGCAGGGGGTGAGCAGTTCTTC. Its translation: CASSPRAGGEQFF.

The genes are TRBV14 and TRBJ1-4, with unresolved D. V lost 9 bases and J 0 bases, leaving 8 bases between the germline ends. The germline gives CDR1 SGHDN, CDR2 FVKESK. This CDR3 comprises 13 residues. The CDR3 region has the DNA TGTGCCAGTGGGCGTTCAACTAATGAAAAACTGTTTTTT. Its protein is CASGRSTNEKLFF.

This chain connects TRBV7-9 to TRBJ2-7; 7 nucleotides line up with TRBD1. The germline CDR1 and CDR2 sequences are SEHNR and FQNEAQ (reference sequence). CDR3 size: 15 residues. V lost 5 bases to trimming and J lost 6 bases; unmatched junction nucleotides: 13. The CDR3 loop reads CASSPRTGPISEQYF. For the CDR3, the DNA is TGTGCCAGCAGCCCGCGGACAGGACCTATTTCCGAGCAGTACTTC.

In its sample, this clone was seen a few times. This chain joins TRBV5-1 and TRBJ2-6, with 9 bases matching TRBD1. The CDR3 is 18 residues long. Germline trimming cut 3 bases from V and 2 bases from J; bases unmatched to any gene: 9. Germline V gene lookup returns CDR1 SGHRS and CDR2 YFSETQ. The CDR3 spells CASSSIQGALPGANVLTF. DNA of the CDR3: TGCGCCAGCAGCTCAATACAGGGGGCGCTCCCTGGGGCCAACGTCCTGACTTTC.

The chain couples TRBV19 to TRBJ2-5, with D hard to call. Germline assignment: CDR1 LNHDA and CDR2 SQIVND (reference sequence). The CDR3 consists of 16 residues. Trimming removed 3 bases from V and 0 bases from J, with 14 bases in between. The CDR3 DNA sequence: TGTGCCAGTAGTATCGAGTTAGTGAGGTACCAAGAGACCCAGTACTTC. Translating gives CASSIELVRYQETQYF.

This clone has only one observation. This rearrangement joins TRBV6-5 to TRBJ1-2, with TRBD1 identical over 7 bases. Germline trimming cut 6 bases from V and 4 bases from J; bases unmatched to any gene: 5. Germline loops: CDR1 MNHEY, CDR2 SVGAGI. The CDR3 is 13 residues long. The DNA for the CDR3 is TGTGCCAGCAGCCTGGGACAGCTCTATGGCTACACCTTC. Translating gives CASSLGQLYGYTF.

The chain has TRBV28 and TRBJ1-2; the D gene is possibly TRBD1 (5 bases). The germline V gene encodes CDR1 MDHEN and CDR2 SYDVKM. CDR3 size: 15 residues. Trimming took 5 bases from V and 2 from J, leaving 15 bases between them. The DNA for the CDR3 is TGTGCCAGCAGTCTCGACAGTCTAGGAAACTATGGCTACACCTTC. Protein: CASSLDSLGNYGYTF.